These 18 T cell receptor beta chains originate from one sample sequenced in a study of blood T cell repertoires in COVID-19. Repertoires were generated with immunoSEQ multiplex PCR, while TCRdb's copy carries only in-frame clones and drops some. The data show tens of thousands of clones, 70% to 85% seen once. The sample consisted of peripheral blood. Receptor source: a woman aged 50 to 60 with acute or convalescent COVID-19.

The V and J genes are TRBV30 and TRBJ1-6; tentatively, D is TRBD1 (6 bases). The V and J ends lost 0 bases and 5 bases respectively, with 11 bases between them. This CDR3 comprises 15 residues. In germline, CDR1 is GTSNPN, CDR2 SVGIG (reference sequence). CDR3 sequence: CAWSVQGGNNSPLHF. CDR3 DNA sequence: TGTGCCTGGAGTGTACAGGGAGGGAATAATTCACCCCTCCACTTT.

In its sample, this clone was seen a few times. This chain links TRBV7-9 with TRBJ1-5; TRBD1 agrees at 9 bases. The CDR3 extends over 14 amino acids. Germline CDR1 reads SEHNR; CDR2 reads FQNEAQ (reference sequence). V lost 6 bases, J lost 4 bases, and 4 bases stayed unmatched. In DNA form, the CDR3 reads TGTGCCAGCAGTTTTGGGACAGGGAATCAGCCCCAGCATTTT. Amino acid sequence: CASSFGTGNQPQHF. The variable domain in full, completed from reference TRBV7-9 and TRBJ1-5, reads DTGVSQNPRHKITKRGQNVTFRCDPISEHNRLYWYRQTLGQGPEFLTYFQNEAQLEKSRLLSDRFSAERPKGSFSTLEIQRTEQGDSAMYLCASSFGTGNQPQHFGDGTRLSIL.

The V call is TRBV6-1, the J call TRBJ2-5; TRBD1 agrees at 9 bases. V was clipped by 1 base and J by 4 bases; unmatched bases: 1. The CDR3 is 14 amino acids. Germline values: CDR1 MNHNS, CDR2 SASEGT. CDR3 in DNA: TGTGCCAGCAGTGAAGACAGGGGGCGAGAGACCCAGTACTTC. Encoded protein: CASSEDRGRETQYF.

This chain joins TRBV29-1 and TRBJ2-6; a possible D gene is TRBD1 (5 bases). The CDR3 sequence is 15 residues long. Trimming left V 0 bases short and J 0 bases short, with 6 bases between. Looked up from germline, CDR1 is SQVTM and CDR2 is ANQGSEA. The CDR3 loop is CSVEDGHSGANVLTF. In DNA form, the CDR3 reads TGCAGCGTTGAAGACGGACACTCTGGGGCCAACGTCCTGACTTTC.

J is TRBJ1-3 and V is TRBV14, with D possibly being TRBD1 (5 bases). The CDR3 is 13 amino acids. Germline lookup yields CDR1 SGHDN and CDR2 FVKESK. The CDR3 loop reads CHGGTDSGNTIYF. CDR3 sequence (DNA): TGTCACGGAGGGACGGACTCTGGAAACACCATATATTTT. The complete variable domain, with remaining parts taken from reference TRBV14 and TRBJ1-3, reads EAGVTQFPSHSVIEKGQTVTLRCDPISGHDNLYWYRRVMGKEIKFLLHFVKESKQDESGMPNNRFLAERTGGTYSTLKVQPAELEDSGVYFCHGGTDSGNTIYFGEGSWLTVV.

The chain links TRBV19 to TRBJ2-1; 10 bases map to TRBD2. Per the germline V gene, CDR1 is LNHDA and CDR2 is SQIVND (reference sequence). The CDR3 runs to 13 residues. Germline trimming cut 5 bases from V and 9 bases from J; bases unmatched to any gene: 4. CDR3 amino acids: CASSPSGGGEQFF. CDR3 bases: TGTGCCAGTAGTCCTAGCGGGGGTGGTGAGCAGTTCTTC.

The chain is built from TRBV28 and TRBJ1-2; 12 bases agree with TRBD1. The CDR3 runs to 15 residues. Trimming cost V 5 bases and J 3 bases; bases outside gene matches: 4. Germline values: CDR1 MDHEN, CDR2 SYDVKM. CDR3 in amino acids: CASSPGTGGHYGYTF. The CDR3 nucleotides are TGTGCCAGCAGTCCCGGGACAGGGGGCCACTATGGCTACACCTTC.

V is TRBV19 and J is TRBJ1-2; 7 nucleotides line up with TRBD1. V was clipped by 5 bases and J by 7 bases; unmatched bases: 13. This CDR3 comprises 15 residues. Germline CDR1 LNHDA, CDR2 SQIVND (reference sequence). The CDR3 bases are TGTGCCAGTAGTGTCAACAGGGGACTCCCCTCTGGCTACACCTTC. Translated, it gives CASSVNRGLPSGYTF.

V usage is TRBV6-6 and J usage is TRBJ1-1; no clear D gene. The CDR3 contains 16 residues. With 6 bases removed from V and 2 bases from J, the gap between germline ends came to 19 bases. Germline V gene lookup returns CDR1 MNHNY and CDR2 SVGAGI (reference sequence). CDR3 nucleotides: TGTGCCAGCAGCTCAAATTCACAGACTATTAACACTGAAGCTTTCTTT. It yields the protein CASSSNSQTINTEAFF.

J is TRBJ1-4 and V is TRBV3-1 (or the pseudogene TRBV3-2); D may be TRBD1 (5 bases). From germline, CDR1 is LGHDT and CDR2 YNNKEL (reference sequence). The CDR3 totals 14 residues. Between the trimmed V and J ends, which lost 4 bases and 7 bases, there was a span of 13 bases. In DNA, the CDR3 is TGTGCCAGCAGCCCCGGGGGTCGTAGTGAAAAACTGTTTTTT. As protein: CASSPGGRSEKLFF.

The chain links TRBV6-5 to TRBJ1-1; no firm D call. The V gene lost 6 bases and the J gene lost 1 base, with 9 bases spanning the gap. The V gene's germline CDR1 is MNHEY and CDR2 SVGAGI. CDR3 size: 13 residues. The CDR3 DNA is TGTGCCAGCAGCGCTACTCAGAACACTGAAGCTTTCTTT. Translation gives CASSATQNTEAFF.

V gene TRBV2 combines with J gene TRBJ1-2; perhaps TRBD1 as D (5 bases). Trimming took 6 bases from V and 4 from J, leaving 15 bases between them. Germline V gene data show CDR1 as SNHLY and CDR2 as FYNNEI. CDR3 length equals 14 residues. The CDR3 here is CASRPDSFFYGYTF. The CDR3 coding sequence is TGTGCCAGCAGGCCCGACAGCTTCTTCTATGGCTACACCTTC.

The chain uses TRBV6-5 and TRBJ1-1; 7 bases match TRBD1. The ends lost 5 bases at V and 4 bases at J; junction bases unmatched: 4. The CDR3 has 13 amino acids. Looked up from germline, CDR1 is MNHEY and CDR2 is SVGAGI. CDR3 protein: CASSLKGATEAFF. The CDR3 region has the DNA TGTGCCAGCAGTCTAAAGGGGGCCACTGAAGCTTTCTTT.

This chain's CDR3 is CASSIAGRRSGGTGELFF. CDR3 DNA sequence: TGTGCCAGTAGTATCGCGGGGAGAAGATCGGGGGGCACCGGGGAGCTGTTTTTT. The gene calls are TRBV19 and TRBJ2-2, with 7 bases matching TRBD2. Germline V gene sequence: CDR1 LNHDA, CDR2 SQIVND (reference sequence). Trimming removed 3 bases from V and 4 bases from J; junction bases left unmatched: 14. The CDR3 extends over 18 amino acids. Complete variable domain (other parts from reference TRBV19 and TRBJ2-2): DGGITQSPKYLFRKEGQNVTLSCEQNLNHDAMYWYRQDPGQGLRLIYYSQIVNDFQKGDIAEGYSVSREKKESFPLTVTSAQKNPTAFYLCASSIAGRRSGGTGELFFGEGSRLTVL.

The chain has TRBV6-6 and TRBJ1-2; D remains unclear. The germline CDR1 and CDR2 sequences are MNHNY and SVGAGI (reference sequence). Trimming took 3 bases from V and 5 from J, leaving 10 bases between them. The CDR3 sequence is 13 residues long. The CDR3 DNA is TGTGCCAGCAGTTATAGCCAGTTGTATGGCTACACCTTC. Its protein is CASSYSQLYGYTF.

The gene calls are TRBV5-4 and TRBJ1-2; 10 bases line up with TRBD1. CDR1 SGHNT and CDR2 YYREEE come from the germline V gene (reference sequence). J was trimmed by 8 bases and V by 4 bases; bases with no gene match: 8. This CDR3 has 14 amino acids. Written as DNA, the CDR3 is TGTGCCAGCAGCACGCGACAGGGGGCGAGGGGCTACACCTTC. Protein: CASSTRQGARGYTF.

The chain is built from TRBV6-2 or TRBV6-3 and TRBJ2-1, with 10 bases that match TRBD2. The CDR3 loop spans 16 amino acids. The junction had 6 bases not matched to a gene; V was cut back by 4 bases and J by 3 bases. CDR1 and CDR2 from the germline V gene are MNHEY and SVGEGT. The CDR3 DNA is TGTGCCAGCAGTTCTCTAGCGGGGGCGGGCTACAATGAGCAGTTCTTC. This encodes CASSSLAGAGYNEQFF.

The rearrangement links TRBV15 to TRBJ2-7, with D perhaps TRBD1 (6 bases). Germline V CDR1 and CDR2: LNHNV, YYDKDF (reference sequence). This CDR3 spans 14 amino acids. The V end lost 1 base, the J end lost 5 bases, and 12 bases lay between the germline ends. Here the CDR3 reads CATSRGGQSHEQYF. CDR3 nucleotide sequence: TGTGCCACCAGCAGAGGAGGACAGTCCCACGAGCAGTACTTC. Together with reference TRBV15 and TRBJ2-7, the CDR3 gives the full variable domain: DAMVIQNPRYQVTQFGKPVTLSCSQTLNHNVMYWYQQKSSQAPKLLFHYYDKDFNNEADTPDNFQSRRPNTSFCFLDIRSPGLGDTAMYLCATSRGGQSHEQYFGPGTRLTVT.